This record covers a single TCR beta chain. Its antigen has not been determined. To determine HCMV serostatus, a commercial ELISA kit was used to detect HCMV-specific IgG in serum. Ficoll density gradient centrifugation was used to isolate peripheral blood mononuclear cells from blood. Inclusive of the bounding cysteine and phenylalanine, the CDR3 is 14 residues long. No nucleotide data were recorded. CDR1 is given as SQVTM and CDR2 as ANQGSEA, both from the germline V gene. The record originates from a study of T cells expressing NK-cell markers (dated by TCRdb to the early 2020s). About the full investigation: In sorted CD3+CD56+NKG2C+, CD3+CD56+NKG2C- and CD3+CD56-NKG2C+ T-cell subsets from eight donors, TCR beta-chain repertoires were profiled. Seven of the eight sequenced donors were HCMV-seropositive and one was HCMV-seronegative. The study sequenced eight donors, all healthy volunteers chosen at random: three men and five women. The libraries were sequenced on Illumina HiSeq 2000/2500, MiSeq or NextSeq, producing 2 x 150 bp reads. The paper's findings and limits, for the study overall: Those dominant clonotypes were again the most abundant among CD3+CD56-NKG2C+ cells in a few donors, at 28.3-60.1%. In roughly six donors, the dominant CD3+CD56+NKG2C+ clonotypes ranked among the top 10 CD8+ clonotypes, making up 1.0-7.0% of CD8+ T cells. Whether the expanded NKG2C-expressing T cell clones were specific for HCMV antigens remained unclear.

The listed sequencing device is Illumina HiSeq 2000. TCR beta cDNA libraries were made by 5'RACE template switching that added a universal primer site and unique molecular identifiers. cDNA synthesis was primed from the TCR beta constant segment and was followed by two successive PCR amplification steps. The original pipeline was this. MIGEC was used to demultiplex reads and group the reads by UMI, and MiTCR was used to assemble and quantify clonotypes. To exclude erroneous sequences, any TCR cDNA sequence not supported by at least two reads was discarded. The tcR package was used for downstream repertoire analysis, and clonotypes were matched between fractions using CDR3 nucleotide sequence together with V segment. VDJmatch was used to annotate antigen specificity against VDJdb, with one amino acid substitution in CDR3 permitted. TCRdb reprocessed the public reads and reports one entry per CDR3 protein sequence, without DNA. These V and J calls are TCRdb output, not the study's own analysis. The data table for this sample lists hundreds of thousands of distinct CDR3 sequences. 4% to 4.5% of the sample is taken by the ten largest.

The source of this sequence is a woman aged 18 to 75 in good health. The receptor chain draws on TRBV29-1 and TRBJ2-1; TCRdb reports TRBD1, a call that lacks DNA to check it against. Sequenced material: blood T cells: a sorted CD56 or NKG2C T cell subset, CD4+ or CD8+ T cells, or bulk PBMC T cells (not recorded which). The CDR3 here reads CSVGKGRTVNEQFF.